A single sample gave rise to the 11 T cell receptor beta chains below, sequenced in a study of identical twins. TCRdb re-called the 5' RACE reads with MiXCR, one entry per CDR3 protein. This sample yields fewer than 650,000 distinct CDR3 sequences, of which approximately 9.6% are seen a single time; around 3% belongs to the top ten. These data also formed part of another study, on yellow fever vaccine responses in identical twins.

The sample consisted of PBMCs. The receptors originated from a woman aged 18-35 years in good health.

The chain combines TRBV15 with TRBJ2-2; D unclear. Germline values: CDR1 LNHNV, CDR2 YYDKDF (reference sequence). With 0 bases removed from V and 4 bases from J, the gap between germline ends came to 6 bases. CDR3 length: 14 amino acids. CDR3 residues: CATSRDTGTGELFF. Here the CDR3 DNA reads TGTGCCACCAGCAGAGATACGGGCACCGGGGAGCTGTTTTTT.

CDR3 amino acids: CSVEDLKEGNTEAFF. As DNA, the CDR3 is TGCAGCGTTGAAGATCTGAAAGAGGGGAACACTGAAGCTTTCTTT. This chain links TRBV29-1 with TRBJ1-1; D is uncertain. The germline CDR1 and CDR2 sequences are SQVTM and ANQGSEA. The CDR3 covers 15 residues. The V end lost 0 bases, the J end lost 1 base, and 12 bases lay between the germline ends.

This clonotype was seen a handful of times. The CDR3 DNA sequence: TGTGCCAGCAGGTCGGACGGGGACGAGCAGTACTTC. Translation: CASRSDGDEQYF. The J gene is TRBJ2-7, the V gene TRBV2; D is possibly TRBD2 (5 bases). The CDR3 loop spans 12 amino acids. The germline V gene encodes CDR1 SNHLY and CDR2 FYNNEI. Trimming stripped 6 bases from V and 5 bases from J, with 11 bases between.

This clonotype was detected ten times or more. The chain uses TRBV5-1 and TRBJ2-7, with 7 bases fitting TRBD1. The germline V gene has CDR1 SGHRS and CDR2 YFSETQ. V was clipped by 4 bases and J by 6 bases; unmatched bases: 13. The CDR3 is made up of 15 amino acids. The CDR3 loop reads CASSTRQGKLSEQYF. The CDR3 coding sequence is TGCGCCAGCAGCACGCGACAGGGAAAACTTTCCGAGCAGTACTTC.

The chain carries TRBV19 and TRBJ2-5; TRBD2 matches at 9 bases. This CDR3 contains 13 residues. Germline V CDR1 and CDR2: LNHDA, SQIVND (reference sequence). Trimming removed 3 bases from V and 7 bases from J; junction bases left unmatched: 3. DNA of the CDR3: TGTGCCAGTAGTATGGCTAGCGGGACGACCCAGTACTTC. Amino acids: CASSMASGTTQYF. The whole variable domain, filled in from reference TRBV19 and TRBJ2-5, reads DGGITQSPKYLFRKEGQNVTLSCEQNLNHDAMYWYRQDPGQGLRLIYYSQIVNDFQKGDIAEGYSVSREKKESFPLTVTSAQKNPTAFYLCASSMASGTTQYFGPGTRLLVL.

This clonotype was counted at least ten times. The CDR3 loop reads CASSVLPQETQYF. The CDR3 nucleotides are TGTGCCAGCAGCGTACTTCCCCAAGAGACCCAGTACTTC. The rearrangement uses TRBV9 and TRBJ2-5, with D hard to call. Germline assignment: CDR1 SGDLS and CDR2 YYNGEE. The CDR3 consists of 13 residues. V was shortened by 1 base and J by 1 base, with 5 bases between the two germline ends.

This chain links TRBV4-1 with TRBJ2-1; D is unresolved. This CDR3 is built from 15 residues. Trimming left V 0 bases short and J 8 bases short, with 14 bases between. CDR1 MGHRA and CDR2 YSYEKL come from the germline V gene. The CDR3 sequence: CASSQDGRVGDEQFF. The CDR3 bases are TGCGCCAGCAGCCAAGATGGTAGGGTGGGCGATGAGCAGTTCTTC.

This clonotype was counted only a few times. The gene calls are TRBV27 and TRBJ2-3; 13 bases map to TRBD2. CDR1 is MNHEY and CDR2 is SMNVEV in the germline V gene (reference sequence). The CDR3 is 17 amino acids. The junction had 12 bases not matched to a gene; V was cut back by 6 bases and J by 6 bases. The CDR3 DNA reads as TGTGCCAGCAGATCGCGGTTACTAGCGGGAGGGCCGGATACGCAGTATTTT. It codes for CASRSRLLAGGPDTQYF.

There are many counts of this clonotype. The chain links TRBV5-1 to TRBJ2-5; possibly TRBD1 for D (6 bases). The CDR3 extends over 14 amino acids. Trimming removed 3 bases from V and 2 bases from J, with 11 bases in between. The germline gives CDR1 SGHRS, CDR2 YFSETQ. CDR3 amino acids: CASSYQGIQETQYF. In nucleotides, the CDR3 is TGCGCCAGCAGCTACCAGGGGATACAAGAGACCCAGTACTTC.

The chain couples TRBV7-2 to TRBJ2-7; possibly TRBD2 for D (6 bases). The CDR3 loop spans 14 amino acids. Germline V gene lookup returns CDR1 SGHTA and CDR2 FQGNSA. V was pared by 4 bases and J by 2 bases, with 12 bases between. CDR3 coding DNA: TGTGCCAGCAGCTCGCACGCGGGGACCTACGAGCAGTACTTC. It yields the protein CASSSHAGTYEQYF. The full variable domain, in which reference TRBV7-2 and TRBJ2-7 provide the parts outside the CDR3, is GAGVSQSPSNKVTEKGKDVELRCDPISGHTALYWYRQSLGQGLEFLIYFQGNSAPDKSGLPSDRFSAERTGGSVSTLTIQRTQQEDSAVYLCASSSHAGTYEQYFGPGTRLTVT.

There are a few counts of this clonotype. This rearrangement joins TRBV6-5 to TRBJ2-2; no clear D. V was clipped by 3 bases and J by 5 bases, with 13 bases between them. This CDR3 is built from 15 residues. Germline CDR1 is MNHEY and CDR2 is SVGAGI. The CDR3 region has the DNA TGTGCCAGCAGTTATCAAATCGGGTTGACCGGGGAGCTGTTTTTT. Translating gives CASSYQIGLTGELFF.